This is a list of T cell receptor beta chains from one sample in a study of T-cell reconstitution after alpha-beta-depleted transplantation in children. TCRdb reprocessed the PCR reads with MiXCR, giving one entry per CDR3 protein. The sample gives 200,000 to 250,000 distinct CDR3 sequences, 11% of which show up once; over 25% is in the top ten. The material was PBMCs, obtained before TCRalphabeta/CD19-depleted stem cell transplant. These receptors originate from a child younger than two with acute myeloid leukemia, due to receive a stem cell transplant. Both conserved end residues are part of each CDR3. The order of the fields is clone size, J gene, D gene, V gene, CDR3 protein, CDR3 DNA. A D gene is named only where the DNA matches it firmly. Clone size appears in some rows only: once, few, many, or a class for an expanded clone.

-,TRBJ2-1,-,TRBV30,CAWSWEPPYNEQFF,TGTGCCTGGAGTTGGGAACCGCCCTACAATGAGCAGTTCTTC
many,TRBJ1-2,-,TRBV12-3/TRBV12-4,CASSFREGPNYGYTF,TGTGCCAGCAGTTTTCGGGAGGGACCGAACTATGGCTACACCTTC
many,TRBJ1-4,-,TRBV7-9,CASTLRGGSNEKLFF,TGTGCCAGCACGTTGAGGGGGGGCTCTAATGAAAAACTGTTTTTT
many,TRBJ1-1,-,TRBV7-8,CASRVTGPLNTEAFF,TGTGCCAGCAGGGTGACAGGCCCCCTGAACACTGAAGCTTTCTTT
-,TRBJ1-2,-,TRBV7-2,CASSSVTGNYGDTF,TGTGCCAGCAGCTCAGTAACAGGGAACTATGGCGACACCTTC
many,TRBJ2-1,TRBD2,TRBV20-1,CSANYGTSGINEQFF,TGCAGTGCTAATTACGGGACTAGCGGGATCAATGAGCAGTTCTTC
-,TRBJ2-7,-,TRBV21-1,CASSKEQSSYEQYF,TGTGCCAGCAGCAAAGAACAGAGCTCCTACGAGCAGTACTTC
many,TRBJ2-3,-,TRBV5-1,CASSFRDTDTQYF,TGCGCCAGCAGCTTCCGGGACACAGATACGCAGTATTTT
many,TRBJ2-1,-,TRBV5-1,CASSLIGGPGNEQFF,TGCGCCAGCAGCTTGATAGGGGGGCCGGGGAATGAGCAGTTCTTC
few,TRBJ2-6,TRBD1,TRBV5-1,CASSWGQSGAGANVLTF,TGCGCCAGCAGCTGGGGACAGAGTGGAGCTGGGGCCAACGTCCTGACTTTC
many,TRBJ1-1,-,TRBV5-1,CASSLNVQNTEAFF,TGCGCCAGCAGCTTAAACGTACAGAACACTGAAGCTTTCTTT
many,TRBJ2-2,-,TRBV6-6,CASSYPATGELFF,TGTGCCAGCAGTTACCCAGCCACCGGGGAGCTGTTTTTT
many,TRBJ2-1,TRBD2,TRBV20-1,CSARSGRGNNEQFF,TGCAGTGCTAGGAGCGGGAGGGGGAACAATGAGCAGTTCTTC
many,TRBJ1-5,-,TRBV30,CAWSDTISNQPQHF,TGTGCCTGGAGTGACACGATAAGCAATCAGCCCCAGCATTTT
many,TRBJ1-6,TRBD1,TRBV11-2,CASSVRDRGSPLHF,TGTGCCAGCAGCGTCCGGGACAGGGGTTCACCCCTCCACTTT
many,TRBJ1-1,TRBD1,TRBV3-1,CASSQGTGGGYEAFF,TGTGCCAGCAGCCAAGGGACAGGAGGGGGTTATGAAGCTTTCTTT
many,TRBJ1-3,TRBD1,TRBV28,CASSWAGTGNGNTIYF,TGTGCCAGCAGTTGGGCTGGGACAGGGAACGGAAACACCATATATTTT
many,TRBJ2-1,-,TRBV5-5,CASSLGHPFSYNEQFF,TGTGCCAGCAGCTTGGGACACCCATTCTCCTACAATGAGCAGTTCTTC
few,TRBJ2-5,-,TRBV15,CATSPLKAGLETQYF,TGTGCCACCAGTCCCCTCAAGGCTGGGTTGGAGACCCAGTACTTC
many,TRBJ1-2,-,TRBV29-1,CSVSYGYTF,TGCAGCGTGAGTTATGGCTACACCTTC
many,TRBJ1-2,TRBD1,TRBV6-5,CASSYSRQGGYGYTF,TGTGCCAGCAGTTACTCGAGGCAGGGGGGGTATGGCTACACCTTC
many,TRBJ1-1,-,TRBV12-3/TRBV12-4,CASSLFGEAFF,TGTGCCAGCAGTTTATTCGGAGAAGCTTTCTTT
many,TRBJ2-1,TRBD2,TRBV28,CASSSTSGGFYNEQFF,TGTGCCAGCAGTTCGACTAGCGGGGGGTTCTACAATGAGCAGTTCTTC
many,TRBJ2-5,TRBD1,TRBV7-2,CASSPGQHGETQYF,TGTGCCAGCAGCCCGGGACAGCACGGAGAGACCCAGTACTTC
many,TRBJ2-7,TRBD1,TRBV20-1,CSASGLDRELAYEQYF,TGCAGTGCTAGCGGGCTGGACAGGGAACTAGCTTACGAGCAGTACTTC
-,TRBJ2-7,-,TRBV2,CASSMDTYEQYF,TGTGCCAGCAGCATGGACACCTACGAGCAGTACTTC
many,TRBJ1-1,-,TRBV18,CASSPGAHTEAFF,TGTGCCAGCTCACCAGGGGCGCACACTGAAGCTTTCTTT
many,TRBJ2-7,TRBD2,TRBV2,CASSELGLFYEQYF,TGTGCCAGCAGTGAATTGGGACTATTCTACGAGCAGTACTTC
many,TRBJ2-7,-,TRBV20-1,CSARGGAFFYEQYF,TGCAGTGCTAGAGGGGGGGCGTTCTTCTACGAGCAGTACTTC
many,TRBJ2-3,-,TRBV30,CAWNGGGTDTQYF,TGTGCCTGGAACGGGGGAGGCACAGATACGCAGTATTTT
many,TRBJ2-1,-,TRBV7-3,CASSPRYGSNEQFF,TGTGCCAGCAGCCCCCGTTACGGGTCCAATGAGCAGTTCTTC
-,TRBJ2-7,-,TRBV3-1,CASSQQGHYYEQYF,TGTGCCAGCAGCCAGCAGGGCCACTACTACGAGCAGTACTTC
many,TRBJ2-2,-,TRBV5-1,CASSKGRYLGDTGELFF,TGCGCCAGCAGCAAGGGACGATACCTGGGGGACACCGGGGAGCTGTTTTTT
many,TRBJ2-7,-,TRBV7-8,CASSIPGTYEQYF,TGTGCCAGCAGCATCCCCGGGACCTACGAGCAGTACTTC
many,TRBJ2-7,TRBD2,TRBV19,CASSETSGSEQYF,TGTGCCAGTAGTGAGACTAGCGGGAGCGAGCAGTACTTC
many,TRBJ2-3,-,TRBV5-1,CASSSGDSTDTQYF,TGCGCCAGCAGCTCTGGGGACTCTACAGATACGCAGTATTTT
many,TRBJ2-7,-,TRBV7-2,CASGPGQSYEQYF,TGTGCCAGCGGACCTGGGCAAAGCTACGAGCAGTACTTC
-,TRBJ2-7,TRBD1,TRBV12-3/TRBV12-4,CASRAQGEQYF,TGTGCCAGCAGAGCACAGGGGGAGCAGTACTTC
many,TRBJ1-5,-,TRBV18,CASSPLTGLKYSNQPQHF,TGTGCCAGCTCACCACTGACAGGATTGAAGTATAGCAATCAGCCCCAGCATTTT
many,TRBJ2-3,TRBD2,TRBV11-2,CASSPGLHTQYF,TGTGCCAGCAGCCCGGGACTACATACGCAGTATTTT
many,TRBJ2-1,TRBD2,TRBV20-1,CSAESGRALNEQFF,TGCAGTGCAGAAAGCGGGAGAGCTCTTAATGAGCAGTTCTTC